The T cell receptor beta chain described here comes from a study of blood T cell repertoires in COVID-19. Assay used: immunoSEQ multiplex PCR; TCRdb lists only in-frame clones, some missing. The sample has about 150,000 clones, 91% seen once. V trimming: 7 bases; J trimming: 1 base; junction bases outside the gene matches: 9. This CDR3 contains 16 residues. Germline assignment: CDR1 ENHRY and CDR2 SYGVKD. The specimen sequenced was peripheral blood. This TCR derives from a man over 45 with acute or convalescent COVID-19. The V gene is TRBV10-3, the J gene TRBJ2-2; 7 bases agree with TRBD1. The CDR3 protein is CAIKEPTGRNTGELFF. CDR3 nucleotide sequence: TGTGCCATCAAGGAACCGACAGGGAGGAACACCGGGGAGCTGTTTTTT.